This note documents a single T cell receptor beta chain sequence. Its target is not known. Deletions cut 8 bases from V and 0 bases from J, with 11 bases between. Looked up from germline, CDR1 is SGHNT and CDR2 is YYREEE (reference sequence). The CDR3 totals 13 residues. PCR used 60 Vbeta primers and 13 Jbeta primers. This table comes from immunoSEQ multiplex PCR, and its TCRdb copy is limited to in-frame clones, with some not included. The data show 150,000 to 200,000 clones, over 75% seen once. The sample is drawn from a study of cytomegalovirus exposure and HLA in healthy donors. Study-wide results and limits: A later analysis linked about 17,000 TCR beta sequences to HLA alleles at 0.05 false discovery rate. What TCR beta sequences reportedly achieved was accurate prediction of HLA-A and HLA-B alleles in most subjects. The authors later linked a missense DCLRE1C variant to TCR beta V- and J-gene trimming.

Each donor's status was that of a healthy bone marrow donor. The chain carries TRBV5-4 and TRBJ1-1, with D perhaps TRBD1 (6 bases). Source material: PBMCs. This receptor was identified in a man in his fifties or sixties in good health and CMV-seropositive. CDR3 coding DNA: TGTGCCAGTGGACAGTACATGAACACTGAAGCTTTCTTT. It specifies CASGQYMNTEAFF.